Following are 28 T cell receptor beta chains from one sample sequenced in a study of post-analysis software for immune sequencing data. Each TCR beta cDNA library carried unique molecular identifiers. From the PCR reads, TCRdb called clonotypes with MiXCR, one entry per CDR3 protein. The table lists a few hundred thousand distinct CDR3 sequences, roughly a third of them singletons, with around 4.7% in the top ten. No cognate antigen is known for these TCRs. General study results and limits: Comparison of patients with controls showed five TRBV segments more frequent in patients, TRBV5-6, TRBV5-1 and TRBV20-1 among them.

Sequencing was performed on blood. These receptors all come from a girl aged 5-17 years with multiple sclerosis.

On this clonotype itself: This sequence may be a read error, since a much larger clone differs from it by one base. V usage is TRBV2 and J usage is TRBJ2-7; no clear D. TRBJ2-4 explains the end of the DNA better; the J call may be wrong. This CDR3 has 15 residues. Germline CDR1 and CDR2: SNHLY and FYNNEI. The CDR3 reads CASSEARSENNIQYF. CDR3 nucleotide sequence: TGTGCCAGCAGTGAAGCACGCAGCGAGAACAACATTCAGTACTTC.

The rearrangement joins TRBV20-1 to TRBJ2-5; TRBD1 matches 9 bases. The CDR3 extends over 17 amino acids. Germline V gene lookup returns CDR1 DFQATT and CDR2 SNEGSKA (reference sequence). The V segment lost 3 bases and the J segment 1 base; nucleotides outside the gene matches: 12. The CDR3 DNA follows: TGCAGTGCTAGCGGTACCGGACAGGGGCGACTCCAAGAGACCCAGTACTTC. Translating gives CSASGTGQGRLQETQYF.

V is TRBV5-6 and J is TRBJ2-1; no definite D call. CDR1 SGHDT and CDR2 YYEEEE come from the germline V gene. The CDR3 spans 15 residues. Trimming took off 1 base at V and 0 bases at J, with 8 bases between the two ends. CDR3 nucleotide sequence: TGTGCCAGCAGCTTGTTCGTGAGCTCCTACAATGAGCAGTTCTTC. Its translation is CASSLFVSSYNEQFF.

The chain recombines TRBV14 with TRBJ2-1; 9 nucleotides agree with TRBD2. CDR1 is SGHDN and CDR2 is FVKESK in the germline V gene. The junction had 17 bases not matched to a gene; V was cut back by 3 bases and J by 14 bases. The CDR3 consists of 16 residues. CDR3 in amino acids: CASSHTGASGMAEEFF. The CDR3 coding sequence is TGTGCCAGCAGCCACACTGGGGCTAGCGGGATGGCCGAGGAGTTCTTC.

Notes on this clonotype: This may come from a read error, since a much larger clone is one base off. J is TRBJ2-6 and V is TRBV5-1; possibly TRBD2 for D (7 bases). Germline V gene sequence: CDR1 SGHRS, CDR2 YFSETQ. The CDR3 consists of 13 residues. As DNA, the CDR3 is TGCGCCAGCAGCTTCCGGGGGGCCAACGTCCGGACTTTC. Protein product: CASSFRGANVRTF.

The rearrangement links TRBV20-1 to TRBJ1-6; D is unclear. CDR3 length: 12 amino acids. Trimming removed 4 bases at V and 11 bases at J, with 12 bases between. The germline gives CDR1 DFQATT, CDR2 SNEGSKA (reference sequence). The CDR3 region has the DNA TGCAGTGCTATCTCACGGGGTACACCCCTCCACTTT. It codes for CSAISRGTPLHF.

A word on this clonotype: With a much larger clone just one base away, this may be a read error. This chain uses TRBV5-1 with TRBJ2-5; 11 bases map to TRBD2. The CDR3 has 17 amino acids. Germline assignment: CDR1 SGHRS and CDR2 YFSETQ. CDR3 region: CASSFGMGLAAQGTQYF. The CDR3 DNA is TGCGCCAGCAGCTTTGGAATGGGACTAGCGGCCCAAGGGACCCAGTACTTC. Variable domain in full (rest from reference TRBV5-1 and TRBJ2-5): KAGVTQTPRYLIKTRGQQVTLSCSPISGHRSVSWYQQTPGQGLQFLFEYFSETQRNKGNFPGRFSGRQFSNSRSEMNVSTLELGDSALYLCASSFGMGLAAQGTQYFGPGTRLLVL.

The chain has TRBV29-1 and TRBJ1-1; D ambiguous. This CDR3 has 12 residues. Trimming left V 5 bases short and J 7 bases short, with 14 bases between. The germline gives CDR1 SQVTM, CDR2 ANQGSEA. CDR3 residues: CSVRLGSYEAFF. The CDR3 DNA sequence: TGCAGCGTTCGGCTGGGTTCTTATGAAGCTTTCTTT.

In this sample, this clonotype turned up a few times. This may be a read error: a much more frequent sequence differs by one nucleotide. The V gene is TRBV7-3, the J gene TRBJ2-5; a possible D gene is TRBD2 (6 bases). The CDR3 is made up of 14 amino acids. The germline V and J ends were trimmed by 5 bases and 1 base, with 11 bases remaining between them. Germline values: CDR1 SGHTA, CDR2 FQGTGA. Written as DNA, the CDR3 is TGTGCCAGCAGCCGTGGGGGGTTCCAAGAGACCCAGTACTTC. The encoded protein is CASSRGGFQETQYF.

The chain recombines TRBV4-1 with TRBJ1-1; D might be TRBD1 (6 bases). Germline loops: CDR1 MGHRA, CDR2 YSYEKL. The V end lost 0 bases, the J end lost 1 base, and 12 bases lay between the germline ends. The CDR3 spans 16 residues. CDR3 residues: CASSQDRTAPNTEAFF. In nucleotides, the CDR3 is TGCGCCAGCAGCCAAGATCGGACAGCCCCGAACACTGAAGCTTTCTTT.

This clonotype came up many times. The chain is built from TRBV15 and TRBJ2-5, with 8 nucleotides matching TRBD2. V trimming: 5 bases; J trimming: 1 base; junction bases outside the gene matches: 6. The CDR3 extends over 15 amino acids. Germline CDR1 LNHNV, CDR2 YYDKDF (reference sequence). The DNA for the CDR3 is TGTGCCACCAGCCTTGAAGCGGGAGCCCAAGAGACCCAGTACTTC. This gives the protein CATSLEAGAQETQYF.

This clonotype appeared many times. The chain has TRBV7-2 and TRBJ2-5, with 7 positions matching TRBD1. V dropped 5 bases and J dropped 5; count of bases not matched to a gene: 8. This CDR3 comprises 14 residues. The germline V gene has CDR1 SGHTA and CDR2 FQGNSA. CDR3 in amino acids: CASSPDRVGETQYF. Here the CDR3 DNA reads TGTGCCAGCAGCCCAGACAGGGTCGGGGAGACCCAGTACTTC.

This clonotype appeared many times. The chain uses TRBV12-3 or TRBV12-4 and TRBJ1-4, with a weak D call TRBD1 (6 bases). V dropped 3 bases and J dropped 7 bases, with 18 bases sitting between them. The CDR3 consists of 16 residues. The CDR3 here is CASSFGDNPLREKLFF. The CDR3 nucleotides read TGTGCCAGCAGTTTCGGGGACAACCCTTTGCGTGAAAAACTGTTTTTT.

This clonotype was seen repeatedly, ten times or more. The V gene is TRBV5-1, the J gene TRBJ2-5, with 15 bases that match TRBD2. The CDR3 extends over 18 amino acids. The germline V gene encodes CDR1 SGHRS and CDR2 YFSETQ. Trimming removed 4 bases from V and 2 bases from J; junction bases left unmatched: 9. The CDR3 bases are TGCGCCAGCAGCGATGGACTAGCGGGAGGGCTGGGACAAGAGACCCAGTACTTC. It is translated as CASSDGLAGGLGQETQYF.

This clonotype was recorded at least ten times. The chain recombines TRBV14 with TRBJ1-6, with D unresolved. V lost 1 base, J lost 10 bases, and 14 bases lay in between. CDR1 and CDR2 from the germline V gene are SGHDN and FVKESK. The CDR3 loop spans 15 amino acids. The CDR3 region has the DNA TGTGCCAGCAGCCAAGGACATGCCCGACTATCACCCCTCCACTTT. Translating gives CASSQGHARLSPLHF.

This clonotype was detected many times. V is TRBV19 and J is TRBJ1-2, with D perhaps TRBD1 (5 bases). The length of the CDR3 is 14 residues. CDR1 is LNHDA, CDR2 SQIVND, per germline (reference sequence). Trimming shortened V by 5 bases and J by 0 bases, and 10 bases separated the two germline ends. The DNA of the CDR3 is TGTGCCAGTAGTCGGGGCCAAACTAACTATGGCTACACCTTC. Translated: CASSRGQTNYGYTF. Supplemented by reference TRBV19 and TRBJ1-2, the full variable domain reads DGGITQSPKYLFRKEGQNVTLSCEQNLNHDAMYWYRQDPGQGLRLIYYSQIVNDFQKGDIAEGYSVSREKKESFPLTVTSAQKNPTAFYLCASSRGQTNYGYTFGSGTRLTVV.

This clonotype was recorded at least ten times. The rearrangement uses TRBV6-1 and TRBJ2-3; 7 positions agree with TRBD2. The CDR3 runs to 15 residues. V lost 7 bases to trimming and J lost 1 base; unmatched junction nucleotides: 8. CDR1 MNHNS and CDR2 SASEGT come from the germline V gene. The CDR3 region is CASTRASGGTDTQYF. Written as DNA, the CDR3 is TGTGCCAGCACGCGGGCTAGCGGCGGCACAGATACGCAGTATTTT.

This clonotype was recorded only once. This could be a read error, since a much larger clone is one nucleotide away. The chain combines TRBV7-2 with TRBJ2-4; possible D gene TRBD2, 5 bases. Germline V gene data show CDR1 as SGHTA and CDR2 as FQGNSA. With 4 bases removed from V and 0 bases from J, the gap between germline ends came to 10 bases. The CDR3 totals 15 residues. The CDR3 nucleotides are TGTGCCAGCAGCTCGCCGAGGGTAGCCAAAAACATTCAGTACTTC. It translates to CASSSPRVAKNIQYF.

The rearrangement links TRBV18 to TRBJ2-1, with 13 bases identical to TRBD2. The germline V gene has CDR1 KGHSH and CDR2 LQKENI. The length of the CDR3 is 15 residues. Trimming cost V 5 bases and J 4 bases; bases outside gene matches: 2. The CDR3 sequence: CASSATSGGYNEQFF. The DNA of the CDR3 is TGTGCCAGCTCAGCGACTAGCGGGGGGTACAATGAGCAGTTCTTC.

This clonotype occurred many times. V gene TRBV20-1 combines with J gene TRBJ2-3; 7 positions agree with TRBD2. The germline gives CDR1 DFQATT, CDR2 SNEGSKA (reference sequence). Trimming cost V 4 bases and J 2 bases; bases outside gene matches: 9. CDR3 length: 15 amino acids. CDR3 region: CSAKSGGSATDTQYF. CDR3 sequence (DNA): TGCAGTGCTAAGAGCGGCGGGAGTGCCACAGATACGCAGTATTTT.

The V gene is TRBV20-1, the J gene TRBJ1-4; D call uncertain. Germline V gives CDR1 DFQATT, CDR2 SNEGSKA (reference sequence). This CDR3 has 12 amino acids. Trimming removed 6 bases at V and 3 bases at J, with 8 bases between. The CDR3 loop reads CSAFMPNEKLFF. DNA of the CDR3: TGCAGTGCGTTTATGCCTAATGAAAAACTGTTTTTT.

There are many counts of this clonotype. The rearrangement links TRBV27 to TRBJ1-1; no firm D call. There are 12 residues in the CDR3. The ends were cut back, 8 bases at V and 1 base at J, with 8 bases in the middle. Germline assignment: CDR1 MNHEY and CDR2 SMNVEV (reference sequence). In nucleotides, the CDR3 is TGTGCCAGCTCACAGAGGAACACTGAAGCTTTCTTT. The encoded protein is CASSQRNTEAFF.

This clonotype was seen a handful of times. The chain uses TRBV19 and TRBJ1-5; D is possibly TRBD1 (5 bases). The CDR3 has 12 residues. Germline V gene data show CDR1 as LNHDA and CDR2 as SQIVND (reference sequence). V lost 4 bases and J lost 11, with 12 bases in between. In DNA, the CDR3 is TGTGCCAGTAGTACGTCAGGGTTGGCCCAGCATTTT. Its translation is CASSTSGLAQHF.

The chain recombines TRBV27 with TRBJ1-1; tentatively, D is TRBD1 (6 bases). The V end lost 3 bases, the J end lost 4 bases, and 21 bases lay between the germline ends. CDR1 is MNHEY and CDR2 is SMNVEV in the germline V gene (reference sequence). The CDR3 has 17 residues. CDR3 in amino acids: CASSFSPRGVKFTEAFF. The CDR3 DNA follows: TGTGCCAGCAGTTTCAGCCCAAGGGGGGTTAAGTTCACTGAAGCTTTCTTT.

V gene TRBV20-1 combines with J gene TRBJ2-5; no clear D gene. Germline V lookup: CDR1 DFQATT, CDR2 SNEGSKA (reference sequence). V gave up 1 base and J gave up 11 bases, with 17 bases separating them. CDR3 length: 13 residues. The CDR3 bases are TGCAGTGCTAGAGCCCCCGGGCCGGTTCGGCAGTACTTC. Translating gives CSARAPGPVRQYF.

The sample holds many counts of this clonotype. The chain employs TRBV7-2 and TRBJ1-1; no definite D call. CDR1 is SGHTA, CDR2 FQGNSA, per germline. V lost 10 bases to trimming and J lost 5 bases, with 14 bases between them. This CDR3 comprises 12 residues. CDR3 residues: CAIGRERTEAFF. For the CDR3, the DNA is TGTGCCATAGGCCGGGAGAGAACTGAAGCTTTCTTT.

Comment on this clonotype: A much larger clone is a single base away; this may be a read error. This chain links TRBV5-5 with TRBJ2-7; 8 bases map to TRBD2. TRBJ2-5 matches the DNA end more closely, so the J call is doubtful. The CDR3 is 13 amino acids. The germline CDR1 and CDR2 sequences are SGHKS and YYEKEE (reference sequence). In DNA form, the CDR3 reads TGTACCAGCAGCGGGGGACTGGGAGAGACCCAGTACTTC. This codes for CTSSGGLGETQYF.

This clonotype was counted only a few times. The chain combines TRBV5-1 with TRBJ1-6; a weak D match, TRBD1 (5 bases). Germline loops: CDR1 SGHRS, CDR2 YFSETQ. The V and J ends lost 2 bases and 0 bases respectively, with 24 bases between them. CDR3 length: 21 amino acids. CDR3 nucleotide sequence: TGCGCCAGCAGCTTTCACAATTACCCGGGACGGACCCACTCCTATAATTCACCCCTCCACTTT. Its translation: CASSFHNYPGRTHSYNSPLHF.